One and the same sample provided the 23 T cell receptor beta chains below, sequenced in a study of cytomegalovirus exposure and HLA in healthy donors. PCR employed 60 Vbeta and 13 Jbeta primers. Generated by immunoSEQ multiplex PCR, the TCRdb table keeps only in-frame clones and is missing some. In the table there are some 120,000 clones, around four fifths of which are singletons. The sequenced material came from PBMCs. The receptors derive from a man aged 35 to 55 in good health and CMV-seronegative.

The chain recombines TRBV28 with TRBJ1-4; weak D call: TRBD1 (5 bases). The CDR3 has 13 residues. V lost 6 bases to trimming and J lost 16 bases, with 21 bases between them. Germline CDR1 MDHEN, CDR2 SYDVKM. CDR3 in amino acids: CASSELGAGRPFF. The CDR3 DNA reads TGTGCCAGCAGCGAACTCGGCGCGGGACGTCCGTTTTTT.

This clone has just a few counts. The chain carries TRBV4-2 and TRBJ2-7; 7 bases fit TRBD2. This CDR3 is 17 amino acids long. V lost 2 bases to trimming and J lost 2 bases; unmatched junction nucleotides: 12. Germline CDR1 is LGHNA and CDR2 is YNFKEQ. CDR3 DNA sequence: TGTGCCAGCAGCCAAAACCCTCAAGCGGGAAGCACCTACGAGCAGTACTTC. It is translated as CASSQNPQAGSTYEQYF.

J is TRBJ2-7 and V is TRBV15, with D perhaps TRBD2 (5 bases). The CDR3 runs to 14 residues. Trimming took 0 bases from V and 2 from J, leaving 8 bases between them. Germline values: CDR1 LNHNV, CDR2 YYDKDF (reference sequence). CDR3 sequence reads: CATSREDGTYEQYF. The CDR3 nucleotides are TGTGCCACCAGCAGAGAGGACGGGACCTACGAGCAGTACTTC.

The chain employs TRBV10-2 and TRBJ2-1, with 8 bases that match TRBD2. The CDR3 is 15 amino acids. The germline CDR1 and CDR2 sequences are WSHSY and SAAADI. V shed 0 bases, J shed 4 bases, and the junction held 2 bases outside the gene matches. The CDR3 reads CASSESSGVYNEQFF. DNA for the CDR3: TGCGCCAGCAGTGAGTCTAGCGGGGTTTACAATGAGCAGTTCTTC.

The chain couples TRBV4-1 to TRBJ1-2, with 7 nucleotides matching TRBD1. V lost 0 bases, J lost 0 bases, and 4 bases stayed unmatched. This CDR3 spans 16 amino acids. Germline V gives CDR1 MGHRA, CDR2 YSYEKL. The CDR3 DNA is TGCGCCAGCAGCCAAGAAGGGGGCGCAGCTAACTATGGCTACACCTTC. Protein: CASSQEGGAANYGYTF.

The chain links TRBV18 to TRBJ2-5; weak D call: TRBD1 (5 bases). V was clipped by 3 bases and J by 5 bases, with 16 bases between them. The CDR3 consists of 15 residues. CDR1 is KGHSH and CDR2 is LQKENI in the germline V gene. The CDR3 region has the DNA TGTGCCAGCTCACCGCTGGGGCGATCAGCCGAGACCCAGTACTTC. It is translated as CASSPLGRSAETQYF.

The rearrangement uses TRBV5-1 and TRBJ2-2; perhaps TRBD1 as D (6 bases). The CDR3 loop spans 14 amino acids. Deletions cut 4 bases from V and 0 bases from J, with 7 bases between. The germline CDR1 and CDR2 sequences are SGHRS and YFSETQ. DNA of the CDR3: TGCGCCAGCAGCCAGGGGACGAACACCGGGGAGCTGTTTTTT. Protein sequence: CASSQGTNTGELFF.

CDR3 in DNA: TGTGCCAGCAGCCTAGCAGAGAATTCACCCCTCCACTTT. Protein sequence: CASSLAENSPLHF. V gene TRBV7-3 combines with J gene TRBJ1-6; D is undetermined. The CDR3 has 13 residues. Per germline, CDR1 SGHTA and CDR2 FQGTGA. V lost 5 bases and J 7 bases, leaving 9 bases between the germline ends.

The chain is built from TRBV15 and TRBJ1-6, with 10 bases fitting TRBD1. In germline, CDR1 is LNHNV, CDR2 YYDKDF (reference sequence). The CDR3 extends over 18 amino acids. After removal of 0 bases from V and 9 bases from J, the junction contained 11 bases not matched to a gene. For the CDR3, the DNA is TGTGCCACCAGCAGAGATCGAAACAGGGGGACAGGGGTTTCACCCCTCCACTTT. Its protein is CATSRDRNRGTGVSPLHF.

CDR3 sequence reads: CASSHAGTSGRSGQETQYF. In DNA, the CDR3 is TGTGCCAGCAGCCACGCCGGGACTAGCGGGAGATCTGGCCAAGAGACCCAGTACTTC. The V and J genes are TRBV5-4 and TRBJ2-5, with TRBD2 matching 14 bases. From germline, CDR1 is SGHNT and CDR2 YYREEE (reference sequence). V was clipped by 4 bases and J by 1 base; unmatched bases: 12. This CDR3 region has 19 residues.

V and J are TRBV7-3 and TRBJ1-2; TRBD1 might be the D (6 bases). Germline V gene data show CDR1 as SGHTA and CDR2 as FQGTGA. Trimming shortened V by 1 base and J by 6 bases, and 9 bases separated the two germline ends. CDR3 length: 13 residues. The CDR3 reads CASSLRGGDGYTF. The CDR3 bases are TGTGCCAGCAGCTTAAGAGGGGGAGATGGCTACACCTTC. The whole variable domain, filled in from reference TRBV7-3 and TRBJ1-2, reads GAGVSQTPSNKVTEKGKYVELRCDPISGHTALYWYRQSLGQGPEFLIYFQGTGAADDSGLPNDRFFAVRPEGSVSTLKIQRTERGDSAVYLCASSLRGGDGYTFGSGTRLTVV.

The rearrangement joins TRBV27 to TRBJ1-5; tentative D call: TRBD1 (6 bases). Trimming took 5 bases from V and 3 from J, leaving 14 bases between them. The length of the CDR3 is 15 residues. From germline, CDR1 is MNHEY and CDR2 SMNVEV (reference sequence). CDR3 coding DNA: TGTGCCAGCAGTCCGACCAGGGGCAACAATCAGCCCCAGCATTTT. This encodes CASSPTRGNNQPQHF.

The chain links TRBV4-3 to TRBJ1-1; possibly TRBD1 for D (5 bases). Germline values: CDR1 LGHNA, CDR2 YSLEER. The CDR3 is made up of 13 amino acids. V was trimmed by 0 bases and J by 8 bases, leaving 10 bases between them. CDR3 region: CASSQDREGEAFF. CDR3 nucleotide sequence: TGCGCCAGCAGCCAAGATCGGGAGGGGGAAGCTTTCTTT.

The J gene is TRBJ1-2, the V gene TRBV5-1; the D gene is possibly TRBD1 (5 bases). V dropped 0 bases and J dropped 4 bases, with 10 bases sitting between them. This CDR3 region has 14 residues. Germline V gives CDR1 SGHRS, CDR2 YFSETQ. The DNA of the CDR3 is TGCGCCAGCAGCTTGGGACAGACCTCCTATGGCTACACCTTC. Translation: CASSLGQTSYGYTF.

The chain couples TRBV7-9 to TRBJ1-2; 7 positions match TRBD1. Germline lookup yields CDR1 SEHNR and CDR2 FQNEAQ (reference sequence). The CDR3 sequence is 14 residues long. With 1 base clipped from V and 7 bases from J, the junction kept 6 bases outside the gene matches. CDR3 nucleotides: TGTGCCAGCAGCTTAGATAAGGGGGCGGCTGGCTACACCTTC. Amino acid sequence: CASSLDKGAAGYTF.

The chain links TRBV5-4 to TRBJ2-5, with 12 bases that match TRBD2. CDR3 length: 16 residues. The germline V gene has CDR1 SGHNT and CDR2 YYREEE (reference sequence). V gave up 1 base and J gave up 5 bases; unmatched junction bases: 6. DNA for the CDR3: TGTGCCAGCAGCTTGAGGGCTAGCGGGAGGGCGGAGACCCAGTACTTC. This encodes CASSLRASGRAETQYF.

The chain joins TRBV7-2 to TRBJ1-4, with D unclear. Germline lookup yields CDR1 SGHTA and CDR2 FQGNSA. With 3 bases removed from V and 8 bases from J, the gap between germline ends came to 13 bases. The CDR3 extends over 14 amino acids. The CDR3 spells CASSLRGSGEKLFF. In nucleotides, the CDR3 is TGTGCCAGCAGCTTGCGAGGTTCGGGGGAAAAACTGTTTTTT. The full variable domain, completed using reference TRBV7-2 and TRBJ1-4, is GAGVSQSPSNKVTEKGKDVELRCDPISGHTALYWYRQSLGQGLEFLIYFQGNSAPDKSGLPSDRFSAERTGGSVSTLTIQRTQQEDSAVYLCASSLRGSGEKLFFGSGTQLSVL.

This chain links TRBV28 with TRBJ1-3; 10 bases line up with TRBD1. Trimming cost V 7 bases and J 2 bases; bases outside gene matches: 8. The CDR3 loop spans 16 amino acids. Germline values: CDR1 MDHEN, CDR2 SYDVKM. The CDR3: CASNPPGQGTGNTIYF. In DNA form, the CDR3 reads TGTGCCAGCAACCCACCGGGACAGGGGACTGGAAACACCATATATTTT.

V gene TRBV27 combines with J gene TRBJ1-2; D unclear. There are 14 residues in the CDR3. V shed 8 bases and J shed 4 bases, with 17 bases lying between them. CDR1 and CDR2 from the germline V gene are MNHEY and SMNVEV (reference sequence). The CDR3 here is CASAQISRTYGYTF. The CDR3 bases are TGTGCCAGCGCACAAATTTCTCGAACCTATGGCTACACCTTC.

V and J are TRBV28 and TRBJ2-7; 12 nucleotides align to TRBD2. The CDR3 covers 15 residues. CDR1 MDHEN and CDR2 SYDVKM come from the germline V gene. The ends lost 6 bases at V and 5 bases at J; junction bases unmatched: 8. CDR3 sequence: CASSLTTSGSDEQYF. The CDR3, as DNA: TGTGCCAGCAGCCTAACGACTAGCGGGAGCGACGAGCAGTACTTC.

This rearrangement joins TRBV4-3 to TRBJ2-5; 15 positions match TRBD2. Germline trimming cut 1 base from V and 1 base from J; bases unmatched to any gene: 7. This CDR3 comprises 19 residues. The germline CDR1 and CDR2 sequences are LGHNA and YSLEER. The CDR3 loop is CASSQGPGLAGGIQETQYF. CDR3 nucleotides: TGCGCCAGCAGCCAAGGACCGGGACTAGCGGGAGGAATCCAAGAGACCCAGTACTTC.

This chain connects TRBV30 to TRBJ1-6, with D perhaps TRBD1 (5 bases). V lost 4 bases, J lost 7 bases, and 11 bases lay in between. Germline V lookup: CDR1 GTSNPN, CDR2 SVGIG (reference sequence). The CDR3 runs to 13 residues. The CDR3, as DNA: TGTGCCTGGACCGGAAGGGGAAATTCACCCCTCCACTTT. Translated: CAWTGRGNSPLHF.

CDR3 amino acids: CASSIGTSGPLSSYNEQFF. CDR3 in DNA: TGTGCCAGTAGTATTGGGACTAGCGGGCCCCTAAGCTCCTACAATGAGCAGTTCTTC. V gene TRBV19 combines with J gene TRBJ2-1; 12 nucleotides line up with TRBD2. CDR3 size: 19 residues. V trimming: 3 bases; J trimming: 0 bases; junction bases outside the gene matches: 9. CDR1 and CDR2 (germline): LNHDA, SQIVND (reference sequence).